Listed below are T cell receptor beta chains from one sample, sequenced in a study of T cells in Graves' hyperthyroidism and ophthalmopathy. Each CDR3 protein gets one entry after TCRdb re-called the multiplex PCR reads with MiXCR. Of 650,000 to 700,000 distinct CDR3 sequences listed, around a sixth are singletons. The sample consisted of blood. The receptor source for this set is a man aged 45-65 years with Graves' hyperthyroidism. The CDR3 runs from the conserved cysteine through the conserved F or W. Fields, in order: clone size, D gene, J gene, V gene, CDR3 protein, CDR3 DNA. D genes are given only for firm matches. Clone size, where shown, is once, few, many, or a class for clones that have expanded.

clone_size: many; d_call: TRBD1; j_call: TRBJ1-4; v_call: TRBV2; cdr3_aa: CASSSGTGVEKLFF; cdr3_nt: TGTGCCAGCAGCTCCGGGACAGGGGTTGAAAAACTGTTTTTT
clone_size: many; d_call: NA; j_call: TRBJ2-7; v_call: TRBV2; cdr3_aa: CASSDGGAEQYF; cdr3_nt: TGTGCCAGCAGTGATGGCGGGGCCGAGCAGTACTTC
clone_size: once; d_call: NA; j_call: TRBJ2-5; v_call: TRBV10-2; cdr3_aa: CASSFDRETQYF; cdr3_nt: TGCGCCAGCAGTTTCGATAGAGAGACCCAGTACTTC
clone_size: NA; d_call: TRBD1; j_call: TRBJ2-3; v_call: TRBV6-1; cdr3_aa: CASSELPGQGEKDTQYF; cdr3_nt: TGTGCCAGCAGTGAACTACCGGGACAGGGGGAGAAAGATACGCAGTATTTT
clone_size: few; d_call: NA; j_call: TRBJ1-2; v_call: TRBV5-8; cdr3_aa: CASSSTSQYGYTF; cdr3_nt: TGTGCCAGCAGCTCTACCAGTCAGTATGGCTACACCTTC
clone_size: NA; d_call: NA; j_call: TRBJ2-1; v_call: TRBV5-1; cdr3_aa: CASSGPTSSYNEQFF; cdr3_nt: TGCGCCAGCAGCGGGCCCACGAGCTCCTACAATGAGCAGTTCTTC
clone_size: NA; d_call: NA; j_call: TRBJ1-1; v_call: TRBV20-1; cdr3_aa: CSAPGTARVWNTEAFF; cdr3_nt: TGCAGTGCCCCCGGGACCGCGAGGGTGTGGAACACTGAAGCTTTCTTT
clone_size: many; d_call: TRBD2; j_call: TRBJ2-1; v_call: TRBV10-2; cdr3_aa: CASSEILAVNNEQFF; cdr3_nt: TGCGCCAGCAGTGAGATACTAGCGGTCAACAATGAGCAGTTCTTC
clone_size: NA; d_call: TRBD1; j_call: TRBJ2-7; v_call: TRBV10-3; cdr3_aa: CAISQDRATYEQYF; cdr3_nt: TGTGCCATCAGCCAGGACAGGGCCACCTACGAGCAGTACTTC
clone_size: few; d_call: NA; j_call: TRBJ1-6; v_call: TRBV20-1; cdr3_aa: CSARGSGQGYNSPLHF; cdr3_nt: TGCAGTGCTAGAGGAAGTGGCCAGGGCTATAATTCACCCCTCCACTTT
clone_size: many; d_call: NA; j_call: TRBJ2-1; v_call: TRBV11-2; cdr3_aa: CASSFMDSSNEQFF; cdr3_nt: TGTGCCAGCAGCTTTATGGACAGCAGCAATGAGCAGTTCTTC
clone_size: NA; d_call: TRBD1; j_call: TRBJ1-5; v_call: TRBV20-1; cdr3_aa: CSAGDSYSNQPQHF; cdr3_nt: TGCAGTGCTGGGGACAGTTATAGCAATCAGCCCCAGCATTTT
clone_size: many; d_call: TRBD2; j_call: TRBJ2-2; v_call: TRBV5-1; cdr3_aa: CASSLVPAGTTGELFF; cdr3_nt: TGCGCCAGCAGCTTGGTGCCAGCGGGAACCACCGGGGAGCTGTTTTTT
clone_size: NA; d_call: NA; j_call: TRBJ2-2; v_call: TRBV5-1; cdr3_aa: CASSLTWLTGELFF; cdr3_nt: TGCGCCAGCAGCTTGACTTGGCTCACCGGGGAGCTGTTTTTT